The 18 T cell receptor beta chains presented below share a single source sample, sequenced in a study of T cell responses to AZD1222 COVID-19 vaccine. The repertoire was sequenced with immunoSEQ multiplex PCR; TCRdb's copy has only in-frame clones and lacks some. The sample records around 140,000 clones, roughly nine tenths being singletons. The sample here was peripheral blood, taken 28 days after the second AZD1222 dose. The receptors stem from an adult who received the AZD1222 COVID-19 vaccine.

The V and J genes are TRBV5-1 and TRBJ2-1; no clear D. Germline V gene data show CDR1 as SGHRS and CDR2 as YFSETQ. This CDR3 region has 13 residues. Trimming took 1 base from V and 3 from J, leaving 5 bases between them. This CDR3 reads CASSLPNYNEQFF. CDR3 DNA sequence: TGCGCCAGCAGCTTGCCCAACTACAATGAGCAGTTCTTC.

The V gene is TRBV28, the J gene TRBJ1-6, with TRBD1 identical over 7 bases. The CDR3 is made up of 14 amino acids. The germline CDR1 and CDR2 sequences are MDHEN and SYDVKM. V trimming: 6 bases; J trimming: 14 bases; junction bases outside the gene matches: 13. CDR3 in amino acids: CASRLTQGGLSLHF. The CDR3 region has the DNA TGTGCCAGCAGATTAACCCAGGGGGGACTATCCCTCCACTTT.

CDR3 residues: CASSLKGLATTYEQYF. DNA of the CDR3: TGTGCCAGCAGTTTGAAGGGACTAGCGACAACCTACGAGCAGTACTTC. The gene calls are TRBV6-2 or TRBV6-3 and TRBJ2-7, with 10 bases identical to TRBD2. Germline CDR1 is MNHEY and CDR2 is SVGEGT. The V segment lost 4 bases and the J segment 2 bases; nucleotides outside the gene matches: 8. The CDR3 has 16 amino acids.

V usage is TRBV5-1 and J usage is TRBJ1-2; D ambiguous. Per germline, CDR1 SGHRS and CDR2 YFSETQ. This CDR3 region has 15 residues. V lost 0 bases and J lost 0, with 9 bases in between. CDR3 protein: CASSLGTPANYGYTF. CDR3 bases: TGCGCCAGCAGCTTGGGGACGCCAGCTAACTATGGCTACACCTTC.

The V gene is TRBV6-5, the J gene TRBJ2-2, with TRBD2 identical over 11 bases. V was clipped by 7 bases and J by 7 bases; unmatched bases: 5. Germline assignment: CDR1 MNHEY and CDR2 SVGAGI. CDR3 length equals 14 residues. The CDR3 here is CASTSLAGVGELFF. CDR3 nucleotide sequence: TGTGCCAGCACCTCACTAGCGGGGGTCGGGGAGCTGTTTTTT.

This chain connects TRBV19 to TRBJ1-1; weak D call: TRBD1 (6 bases). This CDR3 comprises 14 residues. V shed 7 bases and J shed 6 bases, with 18 bases lying between them. The germline V gene has CDR1 LNHDA and CDR2 SQIVND (reference sequence). The CDR3 DNA is TGTGCCAGTACCCCCGGGGGGCTTCTGGCTGAAGCTTTCTTT. Its protein product is CASTPGGLLAEAFF.

The genes are TRBV4-3 and TRBJ2-5, with 12 bases that match TRBD2. The CDR3 has 18 amino acids. The germline V gene encodes CDR1 LGHNA and CDR2 YSLEER. J gave up 4 bases and V 0 bases, and 9 bases lay outside the gene matches. CDR3 sequence reads: CASSQDLLAGGRVETQYF. For the CDR3, the DNA is TGCGCCAGCAGCCAAGACCTTCTAGCGGGAGGGCGCGTAGAGACCCAGTACTTC.

The chain uses TRBV5-1 and TRBJ2-6; D uncertain. Germline loops: CDR1 SGHRS, CDR2 YFSETQ. Trimming removed 4 bases from V and 0 bases from J, with 11 bases in between. There are 16 residues in the CDR3. The CDR3 sequence is CASSIGDGSGANVLTF. As DNA, the CDR3 is TGCGCCAGCAGCATTGGGGATGGCTCTGGGGCCAACGTCCTGACTTTC.

As concerns this clone: This sample includes further DNA sequences coding for the same CDR3. The chain recombines TRBV6-1 with TRBJ1-5; no firm D call. Trimming shortened V by 0 bases and J by 7 bases, and 7 bases separated the two germline ends. The CDR3 has 13 residues. Germline V CDR1 and CDR2: MNHNS, SASEGT. CDR3 sequence (DNA): TGTGCCAGCAGTGAAGCGCGGGGACAGCCCCAGCATTTT. Translation: CASSEARGQPQHF.

The genes are TRBV6-5 and TRBJ1-2, with 7 positions matching TRBD1. V lost 6 bases, J lost 0 bases, and 7 bases stayed unmatched. Germline V lookup: CDR1 MNHEY, CDR2 SVGAGI. The length of the CDR3 is 15 residues. The CDR3 DNA is TGTGCCAGCAGGCCGTCGGGGACAGCTAACTATGGCTACACCTTC. Amino acids: CASRPSGTANYGYTF.

The chain employs TRBV2 and TRBJ1-5, with 7 bases lining up with TRBD1. From germline, CDR1 is SNHLY and CDR2 FYNNEI. Trimming at V came to 6 bases and at J to 2 bases, leaving 7 bases not matched to a gene. The CDR3 has 15 amino acids. For the CDR3, the DNA is TGTGCCAGCAGCTCGAATACAGGGGGCAATCAGCCCCAGCATTTT. Protein: CASSSNTGGNQPQHF.

CDR3 coding DNA: TGTGCCAGTAGTATGCAGGACCCCTATGGCTACACCTTC. It translates to CASSMQDPYGYTF. The J gene is TRBJ1-2, the V gene TRBV19; D is unresolved. The CDR3 contains 13 residues. Trimming stripped 3 bases from V and 4 bases from J, with 9 bases between. Germline V gives CDR1 LNHDA, CDR2 SQIVND (reference sequence).

The rearrangement uses TRBV5-4 and TRBJ2-3; D not certain. The ends were cut back, 0 bases at V and 6 bases at J, with 8 bases in the middle. Germline loops: CDR1 SGHNT, CDR2 YYREEE (reference sequence). The CDR3 is 13 residues long. The CDR3 nucleotides read TGTGCCAGCAGCTTGGATCGGTCCGATACGCAGTATTTT. This codes for CASSLDRSDTQYF. Using reference TRBV5-4 and TRBJ2-3 for the parts outside the CDR3, the full variable domain is ETGVTQSPTHLIKTRGQQVTLRCSSQSGHNTVSWYQQALGQGPQFIFQYYREEENGRGNFPPRFSGLQFPNYSSELNVNALELDDSALYLCASSLDRSDTQYFGPGTRLTVL.

V and J are TRBV30 and TRBJ2-7; D unresolved. Per germline, CDR1 GTSNPN and CDR2 SVGIG (reference sequence). V gave up 0 bases and J gave up 1 base, with 7 bases separating them. This CDR3 spans 13 amino acids. The CDR3 DNA is TGTGCCTGGAGTGTGGGTATTTCCTACGAGCAGTACTTC. Residues: CAWSVGISYEQYF.

This chain uses TRBV5-4 with TRBJ1-1, with a possible D match to TRBD1 (6 bases). V shed 5 bases and J shed 1 base, with 9 bases lying between them. Germline V gene data show CDR1 as SGHNT and CDR2 as YYREEE (reference sequence). This CDR3 comprises 13 residues. The CDR3: CASSVDRNTEAFF. DNA of the CDR3: TGTGCCAGCAGTGTGGACAGGAACACTGAAGCTTTCTTT.

The J gene is TRBJ1-4, the V gene TRBV19, with D perhaps matching TRBD1 (5 bases). Germline CDR1 LNHDA, CDR2 SQIVND (reference sequence). V dropped 5 bases and J dropped 2 bases, with 9 bases sitting between them. CDR3 size: 14 residues. Written as DNA, the CDR3 is TGTGCCAGTAGTCAACAGGCCACTAATGAAAAACTGTTTTTT. It is translated as CASSQQATNEKLFF.

The J gene is TRBJ2-1, the V gene TRBV5-6, with no clear D. This CDR3 comprises 13 residues. The germline V gene has CDR1 SGHDT and CDR2 YYEEEE. V was cut by 5 bases and J by 3 bases, with 9 bases left in between. The DNA for the CDR3 is TGTGCCAGCAGATCCCTCGGCTACAATGAGCAGTTCTTC. Protein product: CASRSLGYNEQFF.

The chain is built from TRBV6-5 and TRBJ1-5; 7 nucleotides align to TRBD1. This CDR3 comprises 14 residues. The V gene end was trimmed by 5 bases and the J gene end by 8 bases; junction bases not matched to a gene: 9. Germline loops: CDR1 MNHEY, CDR2 SVGAGI. CDR3 in DNA: TGTGCCAGCAGTACCGGACAGGAAATCGAGCCCCAGCATTTT. Amino acid sequence: CASSTGQEIEPQHF.